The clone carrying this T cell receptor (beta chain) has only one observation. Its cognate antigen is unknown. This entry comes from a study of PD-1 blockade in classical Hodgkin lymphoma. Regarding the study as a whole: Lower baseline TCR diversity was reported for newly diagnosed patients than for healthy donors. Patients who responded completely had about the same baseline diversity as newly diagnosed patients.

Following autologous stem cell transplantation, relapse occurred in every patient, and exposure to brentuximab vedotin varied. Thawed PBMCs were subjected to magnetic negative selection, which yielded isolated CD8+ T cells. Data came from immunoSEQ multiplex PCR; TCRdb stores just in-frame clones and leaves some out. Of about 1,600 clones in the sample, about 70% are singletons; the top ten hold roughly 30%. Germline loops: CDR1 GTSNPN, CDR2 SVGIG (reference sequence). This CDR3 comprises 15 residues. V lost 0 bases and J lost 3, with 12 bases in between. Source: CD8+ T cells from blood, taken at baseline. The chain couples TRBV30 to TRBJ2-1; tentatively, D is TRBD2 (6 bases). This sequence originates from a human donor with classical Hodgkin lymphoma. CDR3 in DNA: TGTGCCTGGAGTGTAGGAGGGGCTGGCTACAATGAGCAGTTCTTC. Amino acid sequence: CAWSVGGAGYNEQFF.